Listed below are T cell receptor beta chains from one sample, sequenced in a study of EBV T-cell therapy then PD-1 blockade in nasopharyngeal carcinoma. TCRdb keeps only in-frame clones here, not all; method: immunoSEQ multiplex PCR. The table lists 20,000 to 25,000 clones, about 81% of them singletons. These receptors have no identified antigens. The sample here was CD8+ T cells from blood, taken at day 266 from a patient whose treatment included autologous EBV-specific T cells and nivolumab. All receptors come from a man aged 40-55 years with nasopharyngeal carcinoma. CDR3s include the opening cysteine and the closing phenylalanine or tryptophan. Fields, in order: V gene, CDR3 protein.

>TRBV6-5
CASTGGRYNEQFF
>TRBV21-1
CASSNGGPNQPQHF
>TRBV7-9
CASSLGPPDGF
>TRBV11-1
CASSLGGAPYNEQFF
>TRBV2
CASTVRRLLNTEAFF
>TRBV4-3
CASSLEDRGYEQYF
>TRBV9
CASSVRPNAGRGYTF
>TRBV4-1
CASSQTSASLEQFF
>TRBV10-3
CAISESQQPTFYEQYF
>TRBV27
CASSYLGRGSPLHF
>TRBV4-1
CASSSGGTGALWTDTQYF
>TRBV7-6
CASSLPGTGELFF
>TRBV15
CATSRDTRKTGELFF
>TRBV6-1
CASSEARPGRIGNQPQHF
>TRBV19
CASSAGGAAYEQYF
>TRBV12-3/TRBV12-4
CASRSGLQPQHF
>TRBV4-3
CASSQSTGTNAGYTF
>TRBV4-3
CASSQWTGNEQYF
>TRBV6-4
CASSESQRGHTGELFF
>TRBV5-1
CASSFGSYTGNTNYGYTF
>TRBV6-4
CASSDGAASSQYF
>TRBV6-5
CASSYGGRTDTQYF
>TRBV19
CASSEGQKNQPQHF
>TRBV9
CASSVGFRGADIQYF
>TRBV7-8
CASSLAAVDGNYGYTF
>TRBV3-1/TRBV3-2
CASSPPTSGDEGELFF
>TRBV19
CASSIPLTDTEQFF
>TRBV9
CASSVAGSLGSYGYTF
>TRBV19
CASSIDQAPRWAQHF
>TRBV11-3
CASSPTSRSIQYF
>TRBV12-3/TRBV12-4
CASSDRFPYGYTF
>TRBV15
CATGQGSQPQHF
>TRBV7-2
CASSLRGQGPDTQYF
>TRBV5-4
CASSSATGYQETQYF
>TRBV6-1
CASSEEGGLSYEQYF
>TRBV5-6
CASSIGGEAFF
>TRBV7-9
CASSLVNPADSYEQYF
>TRBV2
CASSESVGGLIPNSPLHF
>TRBV2
CASSTPGQLSEAFF
>TRBV6-5
CASSSGGAIYNEQFF
>TRBV29-1
CSVEIASVPYEQYF
>TRBV7-3
CASSLGYGNTEAFF
>TRBV9
CASSEAGTGAKYSNQPQHF
>TRBV4-3
CASSQAPEGEKLFF
>TRBV12-3/TRBV12-4
CASSWNREAFF